Sequencing of this T cell receptor (beta chain) was carried out in a study of vaccination effects on CD4 cells after COVID-19. Study findings and constraints: Of the vaccine-induced clones from healthy vaccinees, merely 1 of 255 recognized common cold coronaviruses as well. Clones of infection and vaccine origin contracted markedly late after vaccination.

Sequencing in the ViraFEST assay came after antigen-specific CD4+ T cells had been expanded with viral peptide pools, which were used to stimulate PBMC. Investigators separated out CD4+ T cells once 9 to 11 days of culture had passed. Prior SARS-CoV-2 infection was absent in the vaccine recipients, as shown by negative nucleocapsid antibodies. Assay used: immunoSEQ multiplex PCR; TCRdb lists only in-frame clones, some missing. The sample yields tens of thousands of clones, about two thirds seen once. With respect to this clone: Its matching antigen is unknown.

The germline CDR1 and CDR2 sequences are SGHRS and YFSETQ. The CDR3 is made up of 14 amino acids. V lost 0 bases to trimming and J lost 2 bases, with 8 bases between them. The starting material was CD4+ T cells from PBMCs cultured with SARS-CoV-2 spike peptides, obtained before COVID-19 vaccination. This rearrangement joins TRBV5-1 to TRBJ1-1; D remains ambiguous. This TCR was recovered from a human donor who received a COVID-19 vaccine. CDR3 region: CASSLDRPNTEAFF. The CDR3 region has the DNA TGCGCCAGCAGCTTGGACAGACCTAACACTGAAGCTTTCTTT.